This T cell receptor beta chain was captured in a study of blood T cell repertoires in COVID-19. Study in general: Both acute and convalescent COVID-19 samples were obtained from the United States, Italy and Spain. T cells, B-cell-depleted T cells, or PBMCs supplied cDNA or gDNA.

In the original analysis: The assay estimated nucleated cells by amplifying reference gene primers. The assay was immunoSEQ multiplex PCR, and TCRdb's table has in-frame clones only and misses some. The DNA was the basis for D and trimming; V, J and clone size are from that table. Seen here are 70,000 or so clones, around 84% observed once, and the top ten hold over 7.5%. The sample holds a few counts of this clone. Germline CDR1 and CDR2: SGHRS and YFSETQ. With 3 bases removed from V and 1 base from J, the gap between germline ends came to 7 bases. The CDR3 runs 13 residues. This chain uses TRBV5-1 with TRBJ1-2; no firm D call. Sequenced sample: peripheral blood. The clonotype was recovered from a woman at least 80 years old with acute or convalescent COVID-19. In DNA, the CDR3 is TGCGCCAGCAGCTCGGGAAATAACTATGGCTACACCTTC. As protein: CASSSGNNYGYTF.